The 20 T cell receptor beta chains reported below all come from one sample, sequenced in a study of blood T cell repertoires in COVID-19. The assay was immunoSEQ multiplex PCR, and TCRdb's table has in-frame clones only and misses some. This table holds a few hundred thousand clones, about 90% found once. Sequenced input: PBMCs or T cells enriched from blood (not recorded which). The receptor set was obtained from a woman in her 50s who had been exposed to COVID-19.

This clone was found once. The CDR3 protein is CASSVAEAGTGQYEQYF. CDR3 DNA: TGTGCCAGCAGCGTAGCTGAGGCAGGGACAGGGCAATACGAGCAGTACTTC. The J gene is TRBJ2-7, the V gene TRBV9, with 9 bases identical to TRBD1. With 0 bases clipped from V and 4 bases from J, the junction kept 11 bases outside the gene matches. In germline, CDR1 is SGDLS, CDR2 YYNGEE. The length of the CDR3 is 17 residues.

J is TRBJ1-2 and V is TRBV27; D is perhaps TRBD1 (5 bases). Germline V gene lookup returns CDR1 MNHEY and CDR2 SMNVEV (reference sequence). The length of the CDR3 is 15 residues. Trimming pared 0 bases from V and 5 bases from J, leaving 13 bases between. CDR3 region: CASSLSRGRGYGYTF. The CDR3 bases are TGTGCCAGCAGTTTATCTCGAGGACGGGGGTATGGCTACACCTTC.

V and J are TRBV28 and TRBJ1-3; the D gene is possibly TRBD1 (6 bases). V lost 4 bases and J lost 4, with 32 bases in between. CDR1 is MDHEN and CDR2 is SYDVKM in the germline V gene. The CDR3 loop spans 21 amino acids. CDR3 in DNA: TGTGCCAGCAGTTCGTCCGGGACATCTTTTCGGGTGGTGGAAGGCGGAAACACCATATATTTT. This sequence encodes CASSSSGTSFRVVEGGNTIYF.

This sequence joins TRBV11-2 and TRBJ2-1; unclear D gene. Germline CDR1 and CDR2: SGHAT and FQNNGV. The length of the CDR3 is 15 residues. Trimming shortened V by 1 base and J by 6 bases, and 13 bases separated the two germline ends. As DNA, the CDR3 is TGTGCCAGCAGCTTAGTTCCAGGATCTGGCAATGAGCAGTTCTTC. It yields the protein CASSLVPGSGNEQFF.

This clone was seen a handful of times. This chain connects TRBV6-2 or TRBV6-3 to TRBJ1-1; D not certain. CDR3 size: 15 residues. Germline values: CDR1 MNHEY, CDR2 SVGEGT. The V end was cut by 1 base, the J end by 0 bases, with 9 bases between. The CDR3 loop is CASSYWVGLNTEAFF. CDR3 nucleotides: TGTGCCAGCAGTTACTGGGTGGGCTTGAACACTGAAGCTTTCTTT.

This clone was detected ten times or more. The chain joins TRBV19 to TRBJ2-1; perhaps TRBD2 as D (5 bases). Per germline, CDR1 LNHDA and CDR2 SQIVND (reference sequence). The CDR3 has 16 amino acids. Trimming took off 1 base at V and 2 bases at J, with 12 bases between the two ends. The CDR3 region has the DNA TGTGCCAGTAGTATAGCGGCAGTCGGGACCTACAATGAGCAGTTCTTC. Translating gives CASSIAAVGTYNEQFF.

The V gene is TRBV19, the J gene TRBJ1-6; the match to TRBD1 covers 9 bases. The CDR3 sequence is 15 residues long. V trimming: 3 bases; J trimming: 5 bases; junction bases outside the gene matches: 2. Germline values: CDR1 LNHDA, CDR2 SQIVND (reference sequence). DNA for the CDR3: TGTGCCAGTAGTATCGGACAGGGGAATAATTCACCCCTCCACTTT. Its protein is CASSIGQGNNSPLHF.

This clone showed up just once. The genes are TRBV2 and TRBJ2-5, with D tentatively TRBD2 (5 bases). This CDR3 has 11 amino acids. CDR1 SNHLY and CDR2 FYNNEI come from the germline V gene. V lost 8 bases and J lost 2, with 6 bases in between. CDR3 nucleotides: TGTGCCAGCCGGGGACAAGAGACCCAGTACTTC. Encoded protein: CASRGQETQYF.

The chain recombines TRBV28 with TRBJ2-1; the match to TRBD2 covers 8 bases. J gave up 2 bases and V 4 bases, and 22 bases lay outside the gene matches. Germline CDR1 MDHEN, CDR2 SYDVKM. The CDR3 spans 21 residues. The CDR3 is CASSSTAVSSGGWSAYNEQFF. CDR3 coding DNA: TGTGCCAGCAGTTCCACCGCGGTTTCCAGCGGGGGATGGTCCGCCTACAATGAGCAGTTCTTC.

This chain links TRBV7-2 with TRBJ1-2; D perhaps matches TRBD1 (5 bases). The length of the CDR3 is 13 residues. From germline, CDR1 is SGHTA and CDR2 FQGNSA. The V gene lost 3 bases and the J gene lost 7 bases, with 12 bases spanning the gap. CDR3 DNA sequence: TGTGCCAGCAGCTTTCCAGGGTCCCGTGGCTACACCTTC. Translation gives CASSFPGSRGYTF.

A note on this clone: In the same sample, other DNA sequences code for this CDR3. This chain links TRBV7-9 with TRBJ2-7; 7 bases agree with TRBD1. This CDR3 contains 12 residues. Looked up from germline, CDR1 is SEHNR and CDR2 is FQNEAQ (reference sequence). Trimming cost V 3 bases and J 5 bases; bases outside gene matches: 1. The CDR3 DNA is TGTGCCAGCAGCTTCGGACAGGACGAGCAGTACTTC. Translating gives CASSFGQDEQYF.

The chain carries TRBV5-4 and TRBJ2-3, with 10 bases lining up with TRBD2. Trimming removed 3 bases from V and 2 bases from J; junction bases left unmatched: 6. Germline values: CDR1 SGHNT, CDR2 YYREEE (reference sequence). The CDR3 loop spans 16 amino acids. This chain's CDR3 is CASSSLAGGITDTQYF. CDR3 bases: TGTGCCAGCAGCTCCTTAGCGGGGGGAATCACAGATACGCAGTATTTT.

The chain carries TRBV7-6 and TRBJ2-4; the D is unclear. V lost 5 bases, J lost 0 bases, and 17 bases lay in between. Germline assignment: CDR1 SGHVS and CDR2 FNYEAQ. There are 17 residues in the CDR3. CDR3 sequence: CASSPHLPELAKNIQYF. Written as DNA, the CDR3 is TGTGCCAGCAGCCCGCATCTTCCGGAGCTAGCCAAAAACATTCAGTACTTC.

This rearrangement joins TRBV12-3 or TRBV12-4 to TRBJ2-7; TRBD2 agrees at 11 bases. The V gene end was trimmed by 5 bases and the J gene end by 5 bases; junction bases not matched to a gene: 2. The CDR3 loop spans 13 amino acids. DNA for the CDR3: TGTGCCAGCAGTACTAGCGGGGGCCACGAGCAGTACTTC. It translates to CASSTSGGHEQYF.

The chain has TRBV10-3 and TRBJ1-1, with no clear D. This CDR3 contains 11 residues. Deletions cut 8 bases from V and 4 bases from J, with 8 bases between. In germline, CDR1 is ENHRY, CDR2 SYGVKD. The CDR3, as DNA: TGTGCCATCCGCGCGGTCACTGAAGCTTTCTTT. Residues: CAIRAVTEAFF.

This chain joins TRBV28 and TRBJ1-5; TRBD1 aligns across 7 bases. The V gene's germline CDR1 is MDHEN and CDR2 SYDVKM. CDR3 length equals 18 residues. Trimming took 7 bases from V and 0 from J; bases not matched to a gene: 15. The CDR3 loop is CASKPRDRLVYSNQPQHF. The CDR3 DNA follows: TGTGCCAGCAAGCCCCGGGACAGACTAGTGTATAGCAATCAGCCCCAGCATTTT.

The chain joins TRBV19 to TRBJ1-1; weak D call: TRBD1 (6 bases). The CDR3 totals 14 residues. Trimming took off 6 bases at V and 5 bases at J, with 16 bases between the two ends. The germline gives CDR1 LNHDA, CDR2 SQIVND (reference sequence). The CDR3 protein is CASRPTGSGTEAFF. CDR3 bases: TGTGCCAGTAGACCTACAGGGTCGGGGACTGAAGCTTTCTTT.

The CDR3 coding sequence is TGTGCCAGCAGCCTTCGGGACAGGGGTCGGGGAGATTCACCCCTCCACTTT. Amino acids: CASSLRDRGRGDSPLHF. The V and J genes are TRBV3-1 (or the pseudogene TRBV3-2) and TRBJ1-6; 10 bases agree with TRBD1. V dropped 4 bases and J dropped 8; count of bases not matched to a gene: 11. Germline V lookup: CDR1 LGHDT, CDR2 YNNKEL (reference sequence). The CDR3 spans 17 residues.

The chain combines TRBV3-1 (or the pseudogene TRBV3-2) with TRBJ2-7; D unclear. The V end lost 3 bases, the J end lost 3 bases, and 9 bases lay between the germline ends. This CDR3 has 13 residues. Germline CDR1 LGHDT, CDR2 YNNKEL (reference sequence). The CDR3, as DNA: TGTGCCAGCAGCCAGACGGGTTTCTACGAGCAGTACTTC. This codes for CASSQTGFYEQYF.

A word on this clone: The sample contains more than one DNA sequence encoding this CDR3. The J gene is TRBJ1-2, the V gene TRBV18; D is possibly TRBD1 (6 bases). In germline, CDR1 is KGHSH, CDR2 LQKENI. With 3 bases removed from V and 8 bases from J, the gap between germline ends came to 13 bases. This CDR3 is 13 amino acids long. The CDR3 here is CASSPSDSRGYTF. The CDR3 region has the DNA TGTGCCAGCTCACCTTCGGACAGTAGGGGCTACACCTTC.